Below, 6 T cell receptor beta chains from the same sample are listed, as sequenced in a study of T cell repertoires in cytomegalovirus infection. The antigens these receptors bind are not known. One entry per CDR3 protein results from TCRdb running MiXCR on the reads. This sample carries fewer than 650,000 distinct CDR3 sequences, just under 40% of them seen once, and the ten largest clones take about half. The sample was cultured PBMCs, taken from culture after CMV antigen stimulation. The receptors were sampled from a human donor in good health (CMV status not recorded). Some clones in this sample may be carry-over from other donors' samples.

This clonotype was counted a few times. The rearrangement uses TRBV6-1 and TRBJ2-7, with TRBD2 as a possible D gene (5 bases). There are 15 residues in the CDR3. Germline V gene sequence: CDR1 MNHNS, CDR2 SASEGT. The ends were cut back, 5 bases at V and 2 bases at J, with 16 bases in the middle. The CDR3 DNA is TGTGCCAGCAGTTCCACGGGGAGAACGACCTACGAGCAGTACTTC. Translation: CASSSTGRTTYEQYF.

The chain joins TRBV6-2 or TRBV6-3 to TRBJ2-1, with TRBD2 as a possible D gene (6 bases). Looked up from germline, CDR1 is MNHEY and CDR2 is SVGEGT. Trimming shortened V by 4 bases and J by 9 bases, and 19 bases separated the two germline ends. CDR3 size: 15 residues. CDR3 sequence reads: CASSSRLGGSVEQFF. The DNA for the CDR3 is TGTGCCAGCAGTTCCCGACTAGGAGGGAGTGTTGAGCAGTTCTTC.

This chain uses TRBV7-2 with TRBJ2-1, with 10 bases lining up with TRBD2. With 5 bases clipped from V and 9 bases from J, the junction kept 10 bases outside the gene matches. CDR3 length: 15 residues. The germline V gene has CDR1 SGHTA and CDR2 FQGNSA. DNA for the CDR3: TGTGCCAGCAGCCCCCCTAGCGGGAGTAGGGCTGAGCAGTTCTTC. This translates into CASSPPSGSRAEQFF. The whole variable domain, remainder taken from reference TRBV7-2 and TRBJ2-1, is GAGVSQSPSNKVTEKGKDVELRCDPISGHTALYWYRQSLGQGLEFLIYFQGNSAPDKSGLPSDRFSAERTGGSVSTLTIQRTQQEDSAVYLCASSPPSGSRAEQFFGPGTRLTVL.

Comment on this clonotype: At one boundary the junction diverges from the germline segment, which might be a read error. The chain combines TRBV11-2 with TRBJ2-4; D perhaps matches TRBD2 (5 bases). The CDR3 covers 12 residues. Germline loops: CDR1 SGHAT, CDR2 FQNNGV. The CDR3 sequence is CASSLDLTRRCF. The CDR3 DNA reads TGTGCCAGCAGCTTGGACCTAACTAGGAGGTGCTTC.

This clonotype was seen a few times. V and J are TRBV28 and TRBJ1-2, with 7 bases that match TRBD1. The germline V gene encodes CDR1 MDHEN and CDR2 SYDVKM. Trimming took 5 bases from V and 7 from J; bases not matched to a gene: 13. There are 15 residues in the CDR3. CDR3 region: CASSLSTGFGRGYTF. The CDR3 coding sequence is TGTGCCAGCAGTCTCTCGACAGGGTTTGGTCGTGGCTACACCTTC.

The chain combines TRBV7-6 with TRBJ2-1; 11 bases map to TRBD2. Germline lookup yields CDR1 SGHVS and CDR2 FNYEAQ. The CDR3 consists of 20 residues. Trimming took 2 bases from V and 4 from J; bases not matched to a gene: 16. As DNA, the CDR3 is TGTGCCAGCAGCTTACCTAGACAGGGGCAACTAGCGGGGGATTACAATGAGCAGTTCTTC. It encodes CASSLPRQGQLAGDYNEQFF.